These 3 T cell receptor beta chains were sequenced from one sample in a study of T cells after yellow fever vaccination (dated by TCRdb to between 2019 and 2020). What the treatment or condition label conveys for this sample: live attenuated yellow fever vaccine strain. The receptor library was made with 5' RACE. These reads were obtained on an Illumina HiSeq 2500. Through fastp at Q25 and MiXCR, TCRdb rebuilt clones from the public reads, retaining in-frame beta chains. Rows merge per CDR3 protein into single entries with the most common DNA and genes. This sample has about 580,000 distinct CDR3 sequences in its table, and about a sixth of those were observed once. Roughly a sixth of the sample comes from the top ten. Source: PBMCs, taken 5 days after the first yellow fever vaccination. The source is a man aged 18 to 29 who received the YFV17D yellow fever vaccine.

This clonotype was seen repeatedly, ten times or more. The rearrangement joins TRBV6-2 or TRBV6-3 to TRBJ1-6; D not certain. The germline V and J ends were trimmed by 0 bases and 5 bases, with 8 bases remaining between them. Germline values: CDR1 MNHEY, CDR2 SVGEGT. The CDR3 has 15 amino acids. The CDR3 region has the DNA TGTGCCAGCAGTTACTCGAAGTCTAATAATTCACCCCTCCACTTT. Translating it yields CASSYSKSNNSPLHF.

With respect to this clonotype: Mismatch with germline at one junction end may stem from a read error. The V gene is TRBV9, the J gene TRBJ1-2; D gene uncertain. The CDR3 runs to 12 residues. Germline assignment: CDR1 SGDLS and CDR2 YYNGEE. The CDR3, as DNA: TGCGGACTCTTGGACGAAGTAAATGGCTACACCTTC. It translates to CGLLDEVNGYTF. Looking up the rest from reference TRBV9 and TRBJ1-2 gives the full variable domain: DSGVTQTPKHLITATGQRVTLRCSPRSGDLSVYWYQQSLDQGLQFLIQYYNGEERAKGNILERFSAQQFPDLHSELNLSSLELGDSALYFCGLLDEVNGYTFGSGTRLTVV.

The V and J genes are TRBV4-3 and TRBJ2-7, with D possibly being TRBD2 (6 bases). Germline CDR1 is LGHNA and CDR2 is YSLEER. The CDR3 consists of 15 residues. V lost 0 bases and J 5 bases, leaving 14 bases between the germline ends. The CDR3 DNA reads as TGCGCCAGCAGCCAAGATCTACACCGCGGGGACGAGCAGTACTTC. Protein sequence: CASSQDLHRGDEQYF.